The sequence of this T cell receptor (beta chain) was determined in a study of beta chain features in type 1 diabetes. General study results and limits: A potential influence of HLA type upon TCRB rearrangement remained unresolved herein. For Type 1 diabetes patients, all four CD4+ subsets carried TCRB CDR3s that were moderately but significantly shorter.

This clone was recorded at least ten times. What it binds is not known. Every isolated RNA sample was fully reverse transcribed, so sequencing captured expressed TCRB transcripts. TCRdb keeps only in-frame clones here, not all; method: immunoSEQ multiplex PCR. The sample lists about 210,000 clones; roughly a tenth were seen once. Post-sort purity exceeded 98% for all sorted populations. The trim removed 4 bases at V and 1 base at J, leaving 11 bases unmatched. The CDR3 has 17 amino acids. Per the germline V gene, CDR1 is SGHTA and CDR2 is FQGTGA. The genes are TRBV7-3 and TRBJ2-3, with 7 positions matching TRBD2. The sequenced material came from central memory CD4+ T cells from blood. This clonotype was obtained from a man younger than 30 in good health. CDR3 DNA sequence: TGTGCCAGCAGCTCAACCCTGAGTAGCGGGCGCACAGATACGCAGTATTTT. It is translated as CASSSTLSSGRTDTQYF.